The entry below describes one TCR beta chain. The data were obtained in a study of blood T cell repertoires in COVID-19. Germline values: CDR1 SGHTA, CDR2 FQGTGA. V shed 0 bases and J shed 4 bases, with 12 bases lying between them. The length of the CDR3 is 16 residues. Method: immunoSEQ multiplex PCR; TCRdb's copy keeps in-frame clones and lacks some. The sample records 65,000 to 100,000 clones, around 80% being singletons. This sequence was found in a human donor in a cohort sampled during active COVID-19. The sample consisted of peripheral blood. This chain connects TRBV7-3 to TRBJ2-2, with D maybe TRBD1 (6 bases). CDR3 region: CASSLTGQGTTGELFF. The CDR3 DNA sequence: TGTGCCAGCAGCTTAACGGGTCAGGGGACCACCGGGGAGCTGTTTTTT.